The sequence of this T cell receptor (beta chain) was determined in a study of cytomegalovirus exposure and HLA in healthy donors. The donors were part of the validation cohort, which consisted of about 120 subjects and was separate from the first cohort of 666 subjects. Assay used: immunoSEQ multiplex PCR; TCRdb lists only in-frame clones, some missing. The repertoire holds some 200,000 clones, approximately 90% seen once, with approximately 1.1% in the top ten. The CDR3 has 14 residues. Trimming left V 6 bases short and J 4 bases short, with 16 bases between. The V gene's germline CDR1 is MNHEY and CDR2 SVGAGI.

The chain uses TRBV6-5 and TRBJ2-7; D remains ambiguous. Sequencing was performed on PBMCs. The receptor was derived from a woman in her late teens or twenties in good health and CMV-seronegative. The CDR3 DNA reads as TGTGCCAGCAGCCGCGGTGGAGCTTTATACGAGCAGTACTTC. Its protein product is CASSRGGALYEQYF.